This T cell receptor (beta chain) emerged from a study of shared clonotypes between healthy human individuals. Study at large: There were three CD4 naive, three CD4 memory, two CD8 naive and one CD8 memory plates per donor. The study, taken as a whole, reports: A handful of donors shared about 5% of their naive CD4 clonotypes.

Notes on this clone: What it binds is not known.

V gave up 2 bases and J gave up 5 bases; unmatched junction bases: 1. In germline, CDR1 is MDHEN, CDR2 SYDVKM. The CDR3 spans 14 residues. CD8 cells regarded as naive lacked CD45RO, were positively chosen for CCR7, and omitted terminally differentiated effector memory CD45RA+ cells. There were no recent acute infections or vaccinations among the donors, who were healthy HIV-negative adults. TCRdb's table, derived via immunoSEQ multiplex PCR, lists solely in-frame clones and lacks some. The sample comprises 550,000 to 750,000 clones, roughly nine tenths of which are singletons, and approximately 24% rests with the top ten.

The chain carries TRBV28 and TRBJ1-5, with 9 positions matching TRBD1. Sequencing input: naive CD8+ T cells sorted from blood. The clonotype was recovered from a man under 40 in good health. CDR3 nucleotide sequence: TGTGCCAGCAGTTTAGGGACAGGGTATCAGCCCCAGCATTTT. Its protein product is CASSLGTGYQPQHF.